This T cell receptor beta chain emerged from a study of T-cell memory formation after mild COVID-19. Points from the study as a whole: Pre-infection memory showed some responding clones, and this suggested that cross-reactive memory joined. The study found balanced CD4/CD8 in clones contracting day 15 to 85 and a CD4+ lean in later expanders.

This clonotype turned up a few times. Its target is not known. One entry per CDR3 protein results from TCRdb running MiXCR on the 5' RACE reads. The repertoire holds some 200,000 distinct CDR3 sequences, with about a fifth as singletons. Sequencing input: PBMCs or a T cell subset sorted from them (not recorded which). This TCR was recovered from an adult woman who had mild COVID-19 (a few samples of this study predate the infection). Cell type and time point are not known.

The CDR3 sequence is CASRLAGADTQYF. The DNA for the CDR3 is TGTGCCAGCAGACTAGCGGGAGCAGATACGCAGTATTTT. The gene calls are TRBV2 and TRBJ2-3; TRBD2 matches 11 bases. The germline V gene encodes CDR1 SNHLY and CDR2 FYNNEI. V lost 6 bases to trimming and J lost 4 bases; unmatched junction nucleotides: 0. The CDR3 is 13 residues long.